The subject of this entry is one T cell receptor beta chain. The antigen this receptor binds is unknown. It has no much larger one-base neighbor in the sample; base qualities were not kept. TCRdb records Illumina HiSeq 2500 as the sequencer. TCR beta libraries were prepared by quantitative 5'-RACE with molecular barcodes. As for the original processing: To identify disease-linked TCR variants, a new computational method was used, one built on a probabilistic model of VDJ rearrangement. TCRdb's own reprocessing of the public reads used fastp at Q25 and MiXCR and kept productive beta chains. Each CDR3 protein gets just one entry, which takes the most common genes and DNA from the rows behind it. Here the V and J calls rest on TCRdb's processing, not on the authors' analysis. The sample contains roughly 180,000 distinct CDR3 sequences, approximately 9.9% of them found a single time. More than 13% of the sample lies in the top ten.

This sample stems from a study of CD8 T cells in ankylosing spondylitis (dated by TCRdb to about 2017). Turning to the overall study: T cell receptor beta repertoires were profiled in healthy donors and ankylosing spondylitis patients so that disease-linked TCR variants could be found. In total, the full study cohort was made up of 110 or so healthy donors and 25 to 30 ankylosing spondylitis patients. Peripheral blood was sampled, and synovial fluid was also collected from ankylosing spondylitis patients.

The paper as a whole reports these results and caveats: The disease-linked clones had a CD8+ phenotype and were found at relatively low frequencies in peripheral blood. A TCR beta motif of 7 or 8 highly homologous amino acid variants appeared characteristic of blood from ankylosing spondylitis patients. The disease-linked clones were reported as significantly enriched in matched synovial fluid samples from ankylosing spondylitis patients. Some motif variants were previously reported in synovial fluid and blood of reactive arthritis patients, suggesting common disease-initiation mechanisms.

Taken from cysteine to phenylalanine, the CDR3 has 15 residues. Only CDR3 DNA is held: 45 bases, read in frame from base 1. V loses 6 bases at its end and J loses 7 bases; junction bases beyond the gene matches: 15. CDR1 and CDR2 were assigned from the germline V gene as SGHAT and FQNNGV. This clonotype originated in a female donor with ankylosing spondylitis or in good health (not recorded which). Sequencing input: blood, either unsorted or a sorted T cell fraction (not recorded which). Recombination joined TRBV11-2 with TRBJ2-7; the junction holds 7 bases that match TRBD2. The sequenced DNA is TGTGCCAGCAGGGGAAGTGGAGCGGGATGGGGGGAGCAGTACTTC. Its translation reads: CASRGSGAGWGEQYF.